This T cell receptor beta chain was recorded in a study of early T cells in non-severe SARS-CoV-2 infection. Overall study context: Sequencing of bulk RNA from unsorted whole blood was done, without chain pairing. Study outcomes and limitations: Clonotype matching in VDJdb favored anti-spike CD8 responses and did not capture private and CD4 specificities.

One entry per CDR3 protein, called by TCRdb with MiXCR from the 5' RACE reads. The sample holds 55,000 to 75,000 distinct CDR3 sequences; around an eighth are singletons and the top ten take 1.3%. Remarks on this clonotype: The antigen remains unidentified.

Trimming took off 6 bases at V and 9 bases at J, with 20 bases between the two ends. Per the germline V gene, CDR1 is PRHDT and CDR2 is FYEKMQ (reference sequence). This CDR3 is built from 14 residues. The chain joins TRBV13 to TRBJ1-2; D gene uncertain. The receptor was isolated from an adult who was a healthcare worker with PCR-confirmed SARS-CoV-2 infection or an uninfected control (not recorded which). The sequencing sample was made of whole blood. CDR3 region: CASRRESGLESYTF. CDR3 bases: TGTGCCAGCAGACGAGAATCGGGCCTAGAAAGCTACACCTTC.